The source of this TCR beta chain is a study of blood T cell repertoires in COVID-19. Study background: The origin of the acute and convalescent COVID-19 samples was the United States, Italy and Spain. Sources were T cells, B-cell-depleted T cells, or PBMCs; the material itself was cDNA or gDNA.

What the recovered Cohort 3 donors had was two negative PCRs, clearance, or symptom resolution. The authors' processing: Cell counts per sample came from amplifying reference gene primers. Method: immunoSEQ multiplex PCR; TCRdb's copy keeps in-frame clones and lacks some. V, J and clone size were drawn from that table, and D and trimming were deduced from the DNA. Among 180,000 or so clones listed, more than 70% were seen once. In germline, CDR1 is MNHEY, CDR2 SVGAGI. The CDR3 covers 13 residues. Losses at the gene ends were 5 bases for V and 5 bases for J; bases not matched to a gene: 3. The rearrangement joins TRBV6-5 to TRBJ1-2; 9 positions match TRBD1. Sequenced sample: PBMCs or T cells enriched from blood (not recorded which). This sequence was found in a woman aged 30 to 39 who had recovered from COVID-19. For the CDR3, the DNA is TGTGCCAGCAGTAGGACAGGGGAGTATGGCTACACCTTC. Encoded protein: CASSRTGEYGYTF.